The 24 T cell receptor beta chains listed next were all sequenced from one sample in a study of PD-1 blockade in classical Hodgkin lymphoma. Every one of the patients relapsed after autologous stem cell transplantation (brentuximab vedotin exposure was variable). Here immunoSEQ multiplex PCR was the method, and the copy in TCRdb shows in-frame clones only, minus some. The data hold about 24,000 clones, with 60% to 85% observed a single time. The sample here was peripheral blood mononuclear cells (PBMCs), taken before the second cycle of nivolumab. Source of these receptors: a human donor with classical Hodgkin lymphoma.

The V gene is TRBV18, the J gene TRBJ1-5; 9 bases fit TRBD1. V was pared by 4 bases and J by 3 bases, with 7 bases of the junction left unmatched. CDR1 is KGHSH and CDR2 is LQKENI in the germline V gene. This CDR3 is built from 16 residues. In DNA, the CDR3 is TGTGCCAGCTCACGAGGACAGGGGTCGATCAATCAGCCCCAGCATTTT. Its translation: CASSRGQGSINQPQHF.

The chain is built from TRBV10-3 and TRBJ2-5; 13 bases align to TRBD2. V was clipped by 2 bases and J by 4 bases; unmatched bases: 4. The CDR3 contains 16 residues. CDR1 and CDR2 from the germline V gene are ENHRY and SYGVKD. The DNA of the CDR3 is TGTGCCATCAGTGAGGGACTAGCGGGAGTGGGAGAGACCCAGTACTTC. Its protein product is CAISEGLAGVGETQYF.

The chain has TRBV4-1 and TRBJ2-7; 10 bases are a match to TRBD1. The CDR3 covers 15 residues. CDR1 and CDR2 (germline): MGHRA, YSYEKL. J was trimmed by 3 bases and V by 4 bases; bases with no gene match: 6. The CDR3 bases are TGCGCCAGCAGCCTAAGACAGGGGGCGGACTACGAGCAGTACTTC. Its protein is CASSLRQGADYEQYF.

The V and J genes are TRBV7-2 and TRBJ1-5; no reliable D call. This CDR3 region has 13 residues. Germline CDR1 SGHTA, CDR2 FQGNSA. With 1 base removed from V and 4 bases from J, the gap between germline ends came to 5 bases. The CDR3 region has the DNA TGTGCCAGCAGCTTAGAAGTAAATCAGCCCCAGCATTTT. Amino acid sequence: CASSLEVNQPQHF.

V is TRBV6-5 and J is TRBJ1-5; D not certain. Trimming pared 0 bases from V and 6 bases from J, leaving 6 bases between. The CDR3 is 13 amino acids. Germline V gene lookup returns CDR1 MNHEY and CDR2 SVGAGI. CDR3 amino acids: CASSYSPTQPQHF. The CDR3 DNA sequence: TGTGCCAGCAGTTACTCGCCCACTCAGCCCCAGCATTTT.

V gene TRBV18 combines with J gene TRBJ2-7; D not resolved. Germline V lookup: CDR1 KGHSH, CDR2 LQKENI. This CDR3 has 12 amino acids. Trimming left V 3 bases short and J 1 base short, with 4 bases between. The CDR3 DNA reads TGTGCCAGCTCACCGCATTCCTACGAGCAGTACTTC. This gives the protein CASSPHSYEQYF.

The chain carries TRBV7-9 and TRBJ2-1, with D tentatively TRBD2 (6 bases). Trimming removed 3 bases at V and 14 bases at J, with 14 bases between. CDR1 is SEHNR and CDR2 is FQNEAQ in the germline V gene (reference sequence). The CDR3 sequence is 12 residues long. This CDR3 reads CASSLGGEREFF. DNA of the CDR3: TGTGCCAGCAGCTTGGGGGGAGAGCGGGAGTTCTTC. Complete variable domain (other parts from reference TRBV7-9 and TRBJ2-1): DTGVSQNPRHKITKRGQNVTFRCDPISEHNRLYWYRQTLGQGPEFLTYFQNEAQLEKSRLLSDRFSAERPKGSFSTLEIQRTEQGDSAMYLCASSLGGEREFFGPGTRLTVL.

This clone came up once. J is TRBJ1-1 and V is TRBV19; D not certain. The CDR3 has 15 amino acids. V lost 1 base and J 1 base, leaving 10 bases between the germline ends. Germline V gene lookup returns CDR1 LNHDA and CDR2 SQIVND (reference sequence). CDR3 amino acids: CASSIGAVWNTEAFF. Here the CDR3 DNA reads TGTGCCAGTAGTATAGGGGCAGTCTGGAACACTGAAGCTTTCTTT.

The V call is TRBV10-2, the J call TRBJ2-5; D is ambiguous. With 3 bases removed from V and 0 bases from J, the gap between germline ends came to 8 bases. This CDR3 spans 14 amino acids. Germline CDR1 is WSHSY and CDR2 is SAAADI. The DNA of the CDR3 is TGCGCCAGCAGTGAAAACCCGGACCAAGAGACCCAGTACTTC. Its protein product is CASSENPDQETQYF.

The V call is TRBV27, the J call TRBJ2-7; no definite D call. The ends were cut back, 2 bases at V and 5 bases at J, with 13 bases in the middle. The CDR3 length is 14 residues. Germline-derived CDR1 and CDR2 are MNHEY and SMNVEV (reference sequence). CDR3 sequence (DNA): TGTGCCAGCAGTTTACGAGTGGCCCTCGACGAGCAGTACTTC. Encoded protein: CASSLRVALDEQYF.

The chain carries TRBV5-4 and TRBJ2-3; no firm D call. Germline V gene sequence: CDR1 SGHNT, CDR2 YYREEE (reference sequence). Trimming removed 4 bases from V and 2 bases from J, with 8 bases in between. The CDR3 is 13 amino acids. CDR3 amino acids: CASSPGFTDTQYF. CDR3 bases: TGTGCCAGCAGCCCCGGTTTCACAGATACGCAGTATTTT.

The CDR3 reads CASSQTREFSNQPQHF. The CDR3 DNA reads as TGTGCCAGCAGCCAAACCAGGGAGTTCAGCAATCAGCCCCAGCATTTT. J is TRBJ1-5 and V is TRBV5-4, with D perhaps TRBD1 (5 bases). V lost 4 bases and J lost 1, with 15 bases in between. CDR3 length: 16 residues. Germline values: CDR1 SGHNT, CDR2 YYREEE (reference sequence).

The chain carries TRBV5-4 and TRBJ1-3; perhaps TRBD1 as D (5 bases). Trimming took 3 bases from V and 0 from J, leaving 10 bases between them. Germline V gene sequence: CDR1 SGHNT, CDR2 YYREEE (reference sequence). This CDR3 region has 15 residues. The chain's CDR3 is CASSWGPSSGNTIYF. In DNA form, the CDR3 reads TGTGCCAGCAGCTGGGGCCCTAGCTCTGGAAACACCATATATTTT. The full variable domain, its missing parts supplied by reference TRBV5-4 and TRBJ1-3, is ETGVTQSPTHLIKTRGQQVTLRCSSQSGHNTVSWYQQALGQGPQFIFQYYREEENGRGNFPPRFSGLQFPNYSSELNVNALELDDSALYLCASSWGPSSGNTIYFGEGSWLTVV.

The V gene is TRBV5-1, the J gene TRBJ2-3; maybe TRBD1 (6 bases). CDR3 length: 14 residues. With 3 bases removed from V and 6 bases from J, the gap between germline ends came to 14 bases. Germline CDR1 SGHRS, CDR2 YFSETQ. CDR3: CASSSAQQGDTQYF. CDR3 in DNA: TGCGCCAGCAGCTCGGCTCAGCAGGGGGATACGCAGTATTTT. Variable domain in full (rest from reference TRBV5-1 and TRBJ2-3): KAGVTQTPRYLIKTRGQQVTLSCSPISGHRSVSWYQQTPGQGLQFLFEYFSETQRNKGNFPGRFSGRQFSNSRSEMNVSTLELGDSALYLCASSSAQQGDTQYFGPGTRLTVL.

The J gene is TRBJ2-7, the V gene TRBV6-1, with 9 bases that match TRBD2. CDR1 MNHNS and CDR2 SASEGT come from the germline V gene. The CDR3 runs to 14 residues. With 6 bases clipped from V and 2 bases from J, the junction kept 5 bases outside the gene matches. The CDR3 is CASRMTSGPYEQYF. The CDR3 bases are TGTGCCAGCAGGATGACTAGCGGTCCCTACGAGCAGTACTTC.

This clone has only one observation. This chain uses TRBV11-3 with TRBJ2-2; D may be TRBD1 (6 bases). The CDR3 covers 14 residues. Trimming cost V 5 bases and J 4 bases, with 11 bases left between them. Germline values: CDR1 SGHNT, CDR2 YENEEA. DNA for the CDR3: TGTGCCAGCAGCCAACAGGGCTCCACCGGGGAGCTGTTTTTT. This translates into CASSQQGSTGELFF.

V is TRBV7-2 and J is TRBJ2-1; 10 bases agree with TRBD1. CDR1 is SGHTA, CDR2 FQGNSA, per germline. V was pared by 5 bases and J by 8 bases, with 9 bases of the junction left unmatched. The CDR3 runs 15 residues. DNA for the CDR3: TGTGCCAGCAGCCTGGAGACAGGGGGCTGGGATGAGCAGTTCTTC. This codes for CASSLETGGWDEQFF.

The CDR3 loop reads CASSLSGSRGYTF. CDR3 DNA: TGTGCCAGCAGTCTTTCAGGGTCGCGGGGCTACACCTTC. This rearrangement joins TRBV27 to TRBJ1-2, with a weak D call TRBD1 (5 bases). Trimming removed 5 bases at V and 8 bases at J, with 15 bases between. This CDR3 is 13 amino acids long. The germline V gene has CDR1 MNHEY and CDR2 SMNVEV (reference sequence).

This clone was counted between two and nine times. One junction end disagrees with the germline gene, perhaps due to a read error. The gene calls are TRBV4-2 and TRBJ1-2; TRBD1 matches at 8 bases. Germline loops: CDR1 LGHNA, CDR2 YNFKEQ. CDR3 length equals 13 residues. The CDR3 loop reads CASTQGQGYGYTF. In nucleotides, the CDR3 is TGTGCCAGCACCCAAGGACAGGGCTATGGCTACACCTTC.

This chain joins TRBV7-2 and TRBJ2-1, with D unclear. V shed 3 bases and J shed 7 bases, with 7 bases lying between them. This CDR3 contains 12 residues. The germline gives CDR1 SGHTA, CDR2 FQGNSA. The CDR3 DNA follows: TGTGCCAGCAGCTTGGAACGGAATGAGCAGTTCTTC. It encodes CASSLERNEQFF.

The chain has TRBV2 and TRBJ2-2; perhaps TRBD2 as D (6 bases). Germline V gene sequence: CDR1 SNHLY, CDR2 FYNNEI. V lost 8 bases and J 2 bases, leaving 9 bases between the germline ends. The CDR3 consists of 13 residues. The CDR3 region has the DNA TGTGCCAGCTCCGGGAGTAACACCGGGGAGCTGTTTTTT. This sequence encodes CASSGSNTGELFF. The full variable domain, completed using reference TRBV2 and TRBJ2-2, is EPEVTQTPSHQVTQMGQEVILRCVPISNHLYFYWYRQILGQKVEFLVSFYNNEISEKSEIFDDQFSVERPDGSNFTLKIRSTKLEDSAMYFCASSGSNTGELFFGEGSRLTVL.

The chain uses TRBV6-6 and TRBJ2-1, with 12 bases that match TRBD2. The V segment lost 6 bases and the J segment 8 bases; nucleotides outside the gene matches: 11. This CDR3 is built from 16 residues. Per germline, CDR1 MNHNY and CDR2 SVGAGI (reference sequence). As DNA, the CDR3 is TGTGCCAGCAGAGCCCTAGCGGGAGGGCGCCTGGATGAGCAGTTCTTC. Translating gives CASRALAGGRLDEQFF.

The chain has TRBV28 and TRBJ2-7, with TRBD1 as a possible D gene (6 bases). Germline values: CDR1 MDHEN, CDR2 SYDVKM. Trimming pared 3 bases from V and 1 base from J, leaving 16 bases between. The CDR3 is 16 amino acids. CDR3 protein: CASSFPGTKPSYEQYF. The DNA for the CDR3 is TGTGCCAGCAGTTTCCCCGGGACAAAACCATCCTACGAGCAGTACTTC. Full variable domain (outside the CDR3, taken from reference TRBV28 and TRBJ2-7): DVKVTQSSRYLVKRTGEKVFLECVQDMDHENMFWYRQDPGLGLRLIYFSYDVKMKEKGDIPEGYSVSREKKERFSLILESASTNQTSMYLCASSFPGTKPSYEQYFGPGTRLTVT.

This clone was observed a single time. The chain recombines TRBV7-9 with TRBJ1-3; D ambiguous. Per germline, CDR1 SEHNR and CDR2 FQNEAQ (reference sequence). Trimming pared 2 bases from V and 0 bases from J, leaving 8 bases between. This CDR3 comprises 15 residues. The CDR3 sequence: CASSLPASSGNTIYF. Here the CDR3 DNA reads TGTGCCAGCAGCTTACCCGCCTCCTCTGGAAACACCATATATTTT.